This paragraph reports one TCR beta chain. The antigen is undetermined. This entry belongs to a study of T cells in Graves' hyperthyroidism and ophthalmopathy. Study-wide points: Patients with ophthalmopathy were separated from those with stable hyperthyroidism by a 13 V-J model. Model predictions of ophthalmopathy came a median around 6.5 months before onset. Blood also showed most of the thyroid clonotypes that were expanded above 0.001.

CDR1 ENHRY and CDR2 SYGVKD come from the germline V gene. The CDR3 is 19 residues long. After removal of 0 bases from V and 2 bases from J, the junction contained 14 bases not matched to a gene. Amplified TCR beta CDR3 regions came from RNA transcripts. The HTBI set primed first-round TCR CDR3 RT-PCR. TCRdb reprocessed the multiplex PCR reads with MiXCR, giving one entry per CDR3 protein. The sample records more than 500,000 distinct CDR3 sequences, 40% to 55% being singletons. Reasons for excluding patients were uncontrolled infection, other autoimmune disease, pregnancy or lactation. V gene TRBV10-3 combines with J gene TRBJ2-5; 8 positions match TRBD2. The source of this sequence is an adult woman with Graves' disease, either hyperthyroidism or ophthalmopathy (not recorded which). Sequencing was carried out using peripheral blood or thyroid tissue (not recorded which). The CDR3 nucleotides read TGTGCCATCAGTGAGTCCGTCAGCGGGCGGGAGGACCTTCAAGAGACCCAGTACTTC. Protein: CAISESVSGREDLQETQYF.